The present T cell receptor (beta chain) was sequenced within a study of blood T cell repertoires in COVID-19. Turning to the study itself: Spain, Italy and the United States supplied samples that represented acute and convalescent COVID-19. PBMCs, B-cell-depleted T cells, or T cells were the source of the cDNA or gDNA that made up the material.

In the original analysis: Nucleated cell number was recorded as an estimate derived from reference gene primer amplification. TCRdb's copy holds only in-frame clones and misses some; the assay was immunoSEQ multiplex PCR. V, J and clone size reflect that table, while D and trimming were determined from the DNA. In the table there are roughly 80,000 clones, 80% of which are singletons. CDR1 and CDR2 from the germline V gene are MGHRA and YSYEKL. This CDR3 region has 16 residues. V shed 4 bases and J shed 4 bases, with 18 bases lying between them. The sequence came from a man in his fifties or sixties with active or convalescent COVID-19. The J gene is TRBJ2-3, the V gene TRBV4-1; tentatively, D is TRBD1 (8 bases). The sequencing sample was made of peripheral blood. CDR3 bases: TGCGCCAGCAGCCCGCGGGGGACAGGCCCGTCAGATACGCAGTATTTT. Translation: CASSPRGTGPSDTQYF.